The rows below give T cell receptor beta chains drawn from one sample of a study of shared clonotypes between healthy human individuals. Using immunoSEQ multiplex PCR, the repertoire was profiled, and TCRdb retains in-frame clones only, with some absent. The sample shows about 1.9 million clones, around 93% of them seen only once. Sequencing used naive CD8+ T cells from PBMCs. These receptors originate from a young man in good health. Some clones in this sample may be carry-over from other donors' samples. CDR3s leave out the opening cysteine and the closing phenylalanine or tryptophan.

j_gene: TRBJ2-5
v_gene: TRBV19
CDR3aa: ASSWGRGPPAETQY

j_gene: TRBJ1-1
v_gene: TRBV2
CDR3aa: ASKGGPGTEAF

j_gene: TRBJ2-7
v_gene: TRBV28
CDR3aa: ASSLEPYEQY

j_gene: TRBJ1-5
v_gene: TRBV11-2
CDR3aa: ASSPTGNQPQH

j_gene: TRBJ1-1
v_gene: TRBV11-3
CDR3aa: ASSLRHGAEAF

j_gene: TRBJ2-2
v_gene: TRBV7-9
CDR3aa: ASSLSAASYGELF

j_gene: TRBJ2-7
v_gene: TRBV7-9
CDR3aa: ASSSPGSYEQY

j_gene: TRBJ2-7
v_gene: TRBV9
CDR3aa: ASSTSQSPGYEQY

j_gene: TRBJ2-3
v_gene: TRBV10-3
CDR3aa: AISDFREGPDTQY

j_gene: TRBJ1-5
v_gene: TRBV7-9
CDR3aa: ASSLGHSQPQH